This T cell receptor beta chain was observed in a study of high-grade serous ovarian cancer treatment subgroups. Study information: Each sample yielded on average roughly 7,000 unique TCR beta rearrangements from 14,000 or so reads.

This CDR3 region has 14 residues. Germline V CDR1 and CDR2: SGHDT, YYEEEE. The germline V and J ends were trimmed by 7 bases and 2 bases, with 14 bases remaining between them. Sequencing used immunoSEQ multiplex PCR; TCRdb keeps in-frame clones, though not all of them. The data contain around 9,600 clones, approximately 90% of them singletons. Whole-study results and caveats: TCR relatedness rose with neoantigen level and trended with mutation load. Tumors within one patient showed repertoire similarity of roughly 0.1 to 0.85. Bulk tumor TCR sequencing gave no spatial information.

On this clone itself: What it binds is unknown.

Tumor samples were taken before definitive surgery or chemotherapy. The chain recombines TRBV5-6 with TRBJ2-3; tentatively, D is TRBD1 (6 bases). The receptor's source is a human donor with high-grade serous ovarian cancer. Specimen: tumor tissue. CDR3 nucleotides: TGTGCCAGCCAGGGGCCTCAGGTCACAGATACGCAGTATTTT. This translates into CASQGPQVTDTQYF. The entire variable domain, with the rest obtained from reference TRBV5-6 and TRBJ2-3, is as follows: DAGVTQSPTHLIKTRGQQVTLRCSPKSGHDTVSWYQQALGQGPQFIFQYYEEEERQRGNFPDRFSGHQFPNYSSELNVNALLLGDSALYLCASQGPQVTDTQYFGPGTRLTVL.